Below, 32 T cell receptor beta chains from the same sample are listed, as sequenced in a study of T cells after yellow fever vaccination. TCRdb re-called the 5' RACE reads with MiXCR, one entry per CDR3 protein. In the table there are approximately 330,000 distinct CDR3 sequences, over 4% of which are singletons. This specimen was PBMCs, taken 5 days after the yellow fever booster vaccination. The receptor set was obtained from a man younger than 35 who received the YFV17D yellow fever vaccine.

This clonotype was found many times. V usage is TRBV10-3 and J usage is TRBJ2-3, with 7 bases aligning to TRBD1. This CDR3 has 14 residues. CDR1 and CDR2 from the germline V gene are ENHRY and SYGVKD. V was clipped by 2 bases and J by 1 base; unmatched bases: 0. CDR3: CAISETGGTDTQYF. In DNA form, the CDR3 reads TGTGCCATCAGTGAGACAGGGGGCACAGATACGCAGTATTTT.

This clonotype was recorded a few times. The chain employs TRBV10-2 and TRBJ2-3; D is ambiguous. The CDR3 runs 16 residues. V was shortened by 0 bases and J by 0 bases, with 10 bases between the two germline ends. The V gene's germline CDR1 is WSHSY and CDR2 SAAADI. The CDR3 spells CASSESPGHSTDTQYF. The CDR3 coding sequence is TGCGCCAGCAGTGAGTCACCCGGGCACAGCACAGATACGCAGTATTTT.

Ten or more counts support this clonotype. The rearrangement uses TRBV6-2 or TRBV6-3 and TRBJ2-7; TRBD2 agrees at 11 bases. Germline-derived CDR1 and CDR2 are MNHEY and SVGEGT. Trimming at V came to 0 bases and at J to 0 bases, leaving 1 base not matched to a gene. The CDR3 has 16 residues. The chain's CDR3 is CASSYSGLAGSYEQYF. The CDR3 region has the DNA TGTGCCAGCAGTTACTCTGGACTAGCGGGCTCCTACGAGCAGTACTTC.

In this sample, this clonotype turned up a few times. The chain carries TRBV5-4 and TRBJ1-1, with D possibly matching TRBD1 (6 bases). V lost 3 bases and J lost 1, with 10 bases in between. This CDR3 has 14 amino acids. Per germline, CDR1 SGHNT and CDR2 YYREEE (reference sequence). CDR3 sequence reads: CASSSGGPNTEAFF. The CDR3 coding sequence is TGTGCCAGCAGCTCCGGGGGCCCGAACACTGAAGCTTTCTTT. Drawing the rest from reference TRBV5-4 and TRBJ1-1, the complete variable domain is ETGVTQSPTHLIKTRGQQVTLRCSSQSGHNTVSWYQQALGQGPQFIFQYYREEENGRGNFPPRFSGLQFPNYSSELNVNALELDDSALYLCASSSGGPNTEAFFGQGTRLTVV.

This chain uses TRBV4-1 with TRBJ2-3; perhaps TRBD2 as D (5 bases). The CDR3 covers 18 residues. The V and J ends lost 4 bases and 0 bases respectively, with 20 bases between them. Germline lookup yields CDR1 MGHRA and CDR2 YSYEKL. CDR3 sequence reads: CASSPAGEPSPSTDTQYF. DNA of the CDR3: TGCGCCAGCAGCCCCGCGGGCGAGCCGAGCCCTAGCACAGATACGCAGTATTTT.

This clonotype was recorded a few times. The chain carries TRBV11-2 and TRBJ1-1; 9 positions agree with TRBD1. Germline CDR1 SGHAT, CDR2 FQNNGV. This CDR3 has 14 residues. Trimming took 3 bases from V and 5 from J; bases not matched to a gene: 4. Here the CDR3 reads CASSFTGGSTEAFF. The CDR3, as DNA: TGTGCCAGCAGCTTCACAGGGGGCTCAACTGAAGCTTTCTTT.

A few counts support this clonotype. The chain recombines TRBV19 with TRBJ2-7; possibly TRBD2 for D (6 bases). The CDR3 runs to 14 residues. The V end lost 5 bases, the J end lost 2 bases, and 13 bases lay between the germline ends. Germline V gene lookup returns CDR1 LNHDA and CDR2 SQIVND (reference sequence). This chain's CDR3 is CASSRPGLAYEQYF. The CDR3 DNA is TGTGCCAGTAGTCGACCGGGACTGGCCTACGAGCAGTACTTC.

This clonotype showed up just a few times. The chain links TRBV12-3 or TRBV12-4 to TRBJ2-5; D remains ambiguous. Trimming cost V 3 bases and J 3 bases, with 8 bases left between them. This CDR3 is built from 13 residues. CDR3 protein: CASSFLVEETQYF. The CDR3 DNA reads TGTGCCAGCAGTTTTCTAGTAGAAGAGACCCAGTACTTC.

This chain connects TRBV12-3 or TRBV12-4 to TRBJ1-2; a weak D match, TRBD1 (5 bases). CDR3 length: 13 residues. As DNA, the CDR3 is TGTGCTACCGGGGCCCTCGTGGGGTATGGCTACACCTTC. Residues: CATGALVGYGYTF.

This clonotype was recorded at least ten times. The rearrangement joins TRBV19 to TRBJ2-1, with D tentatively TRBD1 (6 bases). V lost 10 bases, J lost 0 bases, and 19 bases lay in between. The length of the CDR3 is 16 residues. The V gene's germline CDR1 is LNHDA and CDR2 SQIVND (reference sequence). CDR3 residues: CATNPRGVYSYNEQFF. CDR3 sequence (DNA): TGTGCCACCAACCCCAGGGGAGTGTACTCCTACAATGAGCAGTTCTTC.

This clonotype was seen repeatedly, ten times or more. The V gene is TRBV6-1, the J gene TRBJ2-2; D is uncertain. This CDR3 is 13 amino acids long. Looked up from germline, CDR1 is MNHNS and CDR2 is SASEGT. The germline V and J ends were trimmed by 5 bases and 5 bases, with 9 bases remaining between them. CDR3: CASSPTRTGELFF. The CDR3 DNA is TGTGCCAGCAGTCCGACACGAACCGGGGAGCTGTTTTTT.

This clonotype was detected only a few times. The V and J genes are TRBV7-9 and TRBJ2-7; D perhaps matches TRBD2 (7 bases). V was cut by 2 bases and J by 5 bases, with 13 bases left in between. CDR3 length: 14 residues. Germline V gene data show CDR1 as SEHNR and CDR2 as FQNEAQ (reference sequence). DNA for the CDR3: TGTGCCAGCAGCTTATTAGGGGGGGGCCACGAGCAGTACTTC. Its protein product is CASSLLGGGHEQYF.

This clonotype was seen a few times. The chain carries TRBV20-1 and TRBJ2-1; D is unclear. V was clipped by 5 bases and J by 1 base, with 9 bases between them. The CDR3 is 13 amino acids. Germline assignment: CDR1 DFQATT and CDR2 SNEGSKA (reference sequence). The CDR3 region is CSAQETSYNEQFF. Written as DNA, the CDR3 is TGCAGTGCTCAGGAGACTTCCTACAATGAGCAGTTCTTC.

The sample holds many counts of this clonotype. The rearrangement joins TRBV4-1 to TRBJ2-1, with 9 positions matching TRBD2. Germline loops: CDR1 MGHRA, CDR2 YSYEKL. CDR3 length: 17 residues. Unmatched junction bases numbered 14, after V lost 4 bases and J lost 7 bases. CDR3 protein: CASSPRGGAGGTNEQFF. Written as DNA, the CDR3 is TGCGCCAGCAGCCCCCGAGGGGGAGCGGGGGGTACGAATGAGCAGTTCTTC.

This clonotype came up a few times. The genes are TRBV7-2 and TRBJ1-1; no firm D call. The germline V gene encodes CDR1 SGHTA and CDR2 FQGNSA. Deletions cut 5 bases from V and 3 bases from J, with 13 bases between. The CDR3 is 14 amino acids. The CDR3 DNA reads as TGTGCCAGCAGCAGAAGGGTAGATGACACTGAAGCTTTCTTT. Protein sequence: CASSRRVDDTEAFF.

CDR3: CASSFPHDTQYF. The CDR3 nucleotides read TGTGCCAGCAGCTTTCCCCACGATACGCAGTATTTT. The chain uses TRBV7-2 and TRBJ2-3; no clear D. The CDR3 is made up of 12 amino acids. CDR1 and CDR2 (germline): SGHTA, FQGNSA. V was clipped by 3 bases and J by 6 bases, with 7 bases between them.

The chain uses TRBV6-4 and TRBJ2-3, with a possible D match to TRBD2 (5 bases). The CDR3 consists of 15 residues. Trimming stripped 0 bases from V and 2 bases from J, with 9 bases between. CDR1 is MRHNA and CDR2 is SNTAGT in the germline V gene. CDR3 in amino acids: CASSDSSRDTDTQYF. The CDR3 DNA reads TGTGCCAGCAGTGACTCGAGTCGGGACACAGATACGCAGTATTTT.

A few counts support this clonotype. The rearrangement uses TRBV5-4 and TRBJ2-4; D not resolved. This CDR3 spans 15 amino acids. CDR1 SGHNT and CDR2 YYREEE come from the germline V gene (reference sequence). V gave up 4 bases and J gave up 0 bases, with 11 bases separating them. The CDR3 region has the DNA TGTGCCAGCAGCCGCCTAGAGGTAGCCAAAAACATTCAGTACTTC. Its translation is CASSRLEVAKNIQYF.

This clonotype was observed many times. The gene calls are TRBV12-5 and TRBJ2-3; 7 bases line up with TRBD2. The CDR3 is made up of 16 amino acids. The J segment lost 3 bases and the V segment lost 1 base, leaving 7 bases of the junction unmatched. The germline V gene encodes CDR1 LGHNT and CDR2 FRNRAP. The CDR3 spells CASGLAASGVTDTQYF. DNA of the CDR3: TGTGCTAGTGGTTTGGCCGCTAGCGGAGTGACAGATACGCAGTATTTT. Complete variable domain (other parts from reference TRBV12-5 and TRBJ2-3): DARVTQTPRHKVTEMGQEVTMRCQPILGHNTVFWYRQTMMQGLELLAYFRNRAPLDDSGMPKDRFSAEMPDATLATLKIQPSEPRDSAVYFCASGLAASGVTDTQYFGPGTRLTVL.

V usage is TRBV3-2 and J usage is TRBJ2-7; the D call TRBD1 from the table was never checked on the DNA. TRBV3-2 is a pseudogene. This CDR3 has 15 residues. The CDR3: CASSQNSGFRDEQYF. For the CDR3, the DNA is TGTGCCAGCAGCCAAAATTCAGGTTTCAGGGACGAGCAGTACTTC.

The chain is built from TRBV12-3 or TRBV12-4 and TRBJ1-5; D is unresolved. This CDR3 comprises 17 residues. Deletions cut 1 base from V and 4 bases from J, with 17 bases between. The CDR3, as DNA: TGTGCCAGCAGTTTAGGGCCAGGTAGGGTCCAGAATCAGCCCCAGCATTTT. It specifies CASSLGPGRVQNQPQHF.

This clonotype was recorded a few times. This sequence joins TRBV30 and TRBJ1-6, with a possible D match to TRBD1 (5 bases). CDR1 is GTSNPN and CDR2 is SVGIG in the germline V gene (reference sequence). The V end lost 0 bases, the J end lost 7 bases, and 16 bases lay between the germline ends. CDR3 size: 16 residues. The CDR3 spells CAWSVLRQGPNSPLHF. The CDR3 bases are TGTGCCTGGAGTGTACTCAGGCAGGGACCAAATTCACCCCTCCACTTT.

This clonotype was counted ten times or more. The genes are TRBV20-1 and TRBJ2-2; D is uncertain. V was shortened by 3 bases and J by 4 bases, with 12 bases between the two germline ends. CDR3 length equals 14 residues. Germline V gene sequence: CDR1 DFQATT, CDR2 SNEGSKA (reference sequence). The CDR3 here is CSARVPGSTGELFF. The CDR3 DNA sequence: TGCAGTGCTAGGGTCCCCGGGTCCACCGGGGAGCTGTTTTTT.

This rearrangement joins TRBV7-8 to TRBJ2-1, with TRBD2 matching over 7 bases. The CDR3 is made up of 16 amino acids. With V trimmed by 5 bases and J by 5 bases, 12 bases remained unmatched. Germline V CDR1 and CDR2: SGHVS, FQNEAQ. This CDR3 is CASSHLVGLGNNEQFF. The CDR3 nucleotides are TGTGCCAGCAGCCACCTAGTCGGACTAGGGAACAATGAGCAGTTCTTC.

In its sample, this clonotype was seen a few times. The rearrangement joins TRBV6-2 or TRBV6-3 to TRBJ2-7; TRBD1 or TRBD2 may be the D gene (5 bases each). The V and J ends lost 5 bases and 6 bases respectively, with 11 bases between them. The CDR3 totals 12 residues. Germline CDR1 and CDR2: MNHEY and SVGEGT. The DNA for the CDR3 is TGTGCCAGCAGTCGGCTGGGGGTCGAGCAGTACGTC. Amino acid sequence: CASSRLGVEQYV.

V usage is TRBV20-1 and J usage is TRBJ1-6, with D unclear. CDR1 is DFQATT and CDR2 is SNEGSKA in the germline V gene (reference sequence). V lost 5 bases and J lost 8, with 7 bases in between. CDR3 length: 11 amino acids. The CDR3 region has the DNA TGCAGTGCTGTAGGGTATTCACCCCTCCACTTT. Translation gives CSAVGYSPLHF.

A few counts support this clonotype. The DNA of the CDR3 is TGTGCCAGCAGCGTAGATCAAGGCTCTCCTGGAAACACCATATATTTT. This sequence encodes CASSVDQGSPGNTIYF. The genes are TRBV9 and TRBJ1-3; D is ambiguous. V was trimmed by 0 bases and J by 2 bases, leaving 12 bases between them. The V gene's germline CDR1 is SGDLS and CDR2 YYNGEE. The CDR3 runs to 16 residues.

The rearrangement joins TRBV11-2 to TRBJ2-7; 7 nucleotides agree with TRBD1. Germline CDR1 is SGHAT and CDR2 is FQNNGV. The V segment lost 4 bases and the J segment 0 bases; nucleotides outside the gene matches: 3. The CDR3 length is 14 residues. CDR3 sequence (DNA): TGTGCCAGCAGCTCGGGACAGCTCTCCTACGAGCAGTACTTC. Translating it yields CASSSGQLSYEQYF.

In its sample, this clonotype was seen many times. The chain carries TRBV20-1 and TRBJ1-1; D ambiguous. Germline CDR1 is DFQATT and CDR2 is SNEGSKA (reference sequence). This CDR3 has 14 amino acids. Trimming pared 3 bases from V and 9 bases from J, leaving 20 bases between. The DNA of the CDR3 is TGCAGTGCTAGTAGTTCGACGGGTTATCAACAAGCTTTCTTT. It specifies CSASSSTGYQQAFF.

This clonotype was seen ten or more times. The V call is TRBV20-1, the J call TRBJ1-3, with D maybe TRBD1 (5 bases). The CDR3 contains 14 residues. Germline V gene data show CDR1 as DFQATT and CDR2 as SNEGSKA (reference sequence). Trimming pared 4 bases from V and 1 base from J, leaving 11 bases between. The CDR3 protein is CSATEGTSGNTIYF. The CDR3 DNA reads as TGCAGTGCTACCGAGGGGACGTCTGGAAACACCATATATTTT.

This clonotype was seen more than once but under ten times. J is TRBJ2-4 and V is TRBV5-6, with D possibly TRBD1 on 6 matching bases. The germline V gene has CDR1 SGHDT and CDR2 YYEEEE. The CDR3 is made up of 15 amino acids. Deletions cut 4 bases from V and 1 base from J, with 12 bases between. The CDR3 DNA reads TGTGCCAGCAGCCCAATAGGGGGTGCCAAAAACATTCAGTACTTC. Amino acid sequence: CASSPIGGAKNIQYF.

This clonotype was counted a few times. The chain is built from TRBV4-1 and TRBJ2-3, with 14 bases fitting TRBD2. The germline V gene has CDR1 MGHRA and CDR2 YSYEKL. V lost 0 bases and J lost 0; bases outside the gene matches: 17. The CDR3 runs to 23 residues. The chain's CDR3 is CASSQDRGVGTSGGHTSTDTQYF. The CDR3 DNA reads TGCGCCAGCAGCCAAGATCGGGGGGTTGGGACTAGCGGGGGACACACTAGCACAGATACGCAGTATTTT.